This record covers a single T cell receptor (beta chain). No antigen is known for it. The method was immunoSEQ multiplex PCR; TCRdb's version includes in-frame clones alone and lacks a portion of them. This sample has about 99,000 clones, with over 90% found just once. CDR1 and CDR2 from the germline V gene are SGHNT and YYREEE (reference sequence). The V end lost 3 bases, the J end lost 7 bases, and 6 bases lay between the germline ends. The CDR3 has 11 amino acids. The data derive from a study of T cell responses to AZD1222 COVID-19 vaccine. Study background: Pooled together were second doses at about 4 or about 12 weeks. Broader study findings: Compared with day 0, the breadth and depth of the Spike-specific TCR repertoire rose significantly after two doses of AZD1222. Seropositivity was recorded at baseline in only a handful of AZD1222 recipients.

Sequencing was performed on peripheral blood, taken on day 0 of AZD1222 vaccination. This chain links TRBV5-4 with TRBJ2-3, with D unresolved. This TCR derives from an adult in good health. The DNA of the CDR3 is TGTGCCAGCAGCTCCAAATATACGCAGTATTTT. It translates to CASSSKYTQYF.